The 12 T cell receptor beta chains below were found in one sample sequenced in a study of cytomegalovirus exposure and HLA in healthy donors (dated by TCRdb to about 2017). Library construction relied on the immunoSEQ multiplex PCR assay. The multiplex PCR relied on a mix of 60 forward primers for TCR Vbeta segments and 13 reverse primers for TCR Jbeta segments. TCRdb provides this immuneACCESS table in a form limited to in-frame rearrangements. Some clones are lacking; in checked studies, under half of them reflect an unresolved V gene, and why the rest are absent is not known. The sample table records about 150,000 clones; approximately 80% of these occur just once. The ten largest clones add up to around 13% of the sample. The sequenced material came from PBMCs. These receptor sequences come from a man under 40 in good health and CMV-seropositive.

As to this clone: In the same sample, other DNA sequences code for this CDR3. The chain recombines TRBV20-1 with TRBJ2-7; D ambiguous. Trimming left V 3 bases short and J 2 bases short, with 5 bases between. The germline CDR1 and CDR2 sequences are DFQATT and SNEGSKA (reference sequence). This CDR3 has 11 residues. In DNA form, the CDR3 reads TGCAGTGCTAGGCTAGCCTACGAGCAGTACTTC. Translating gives CSARLAYEQYF.

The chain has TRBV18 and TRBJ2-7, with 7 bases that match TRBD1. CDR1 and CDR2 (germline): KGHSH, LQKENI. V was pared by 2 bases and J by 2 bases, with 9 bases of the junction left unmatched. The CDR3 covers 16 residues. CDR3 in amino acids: CASSPTLGTETYEQYF. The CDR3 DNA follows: TGTGCCAGCTCACCAACGCTAGGGACAGAGACCTACGAGCAGTACTTC. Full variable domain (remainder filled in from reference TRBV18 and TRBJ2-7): NAGVMQNPRHLVRRRGQEARLRCSPMKGHSHVYWYRQLPEEGLKFMVYLQKENIIDESGMPKERFSAEFPKEGPSILRIQQVVRGDSAAYFCASSPTLGTETYEQYFGPGTRLTVT.

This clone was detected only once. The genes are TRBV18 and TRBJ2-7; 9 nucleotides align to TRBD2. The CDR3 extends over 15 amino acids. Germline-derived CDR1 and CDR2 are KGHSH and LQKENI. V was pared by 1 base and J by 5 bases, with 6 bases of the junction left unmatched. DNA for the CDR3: TGTGCCAGCTCACCACTAGCGGGAGTAACCGACGAGCAGTACTTC. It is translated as CASSPLAGVTDEQYF.

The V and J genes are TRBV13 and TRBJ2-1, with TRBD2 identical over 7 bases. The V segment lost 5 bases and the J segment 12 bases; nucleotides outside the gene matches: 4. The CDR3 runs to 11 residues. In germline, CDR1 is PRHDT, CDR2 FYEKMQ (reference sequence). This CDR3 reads CASSGGGRQFF. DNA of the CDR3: TGTGCCAGCAGCGGGGGAGGGAGGCAGTTCTTC.

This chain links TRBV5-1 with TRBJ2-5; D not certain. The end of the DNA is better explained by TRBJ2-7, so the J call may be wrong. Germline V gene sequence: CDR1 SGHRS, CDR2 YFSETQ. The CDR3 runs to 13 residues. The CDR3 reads CASSLVVNYEQYF. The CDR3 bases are TGCGCCAGCAGCTTGGTCGTAAACTACGAGCAGTACTTC.

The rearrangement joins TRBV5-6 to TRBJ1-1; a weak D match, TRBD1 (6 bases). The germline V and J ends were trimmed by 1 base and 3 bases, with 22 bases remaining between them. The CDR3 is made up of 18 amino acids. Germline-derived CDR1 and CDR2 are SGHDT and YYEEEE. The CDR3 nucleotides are TGTGCCAGCAGCTTGATTACCGCCGGGGGGGGCAAGCACACTGAAGCTTTCTTT. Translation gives CASSLITAGGGKHTEAFF.

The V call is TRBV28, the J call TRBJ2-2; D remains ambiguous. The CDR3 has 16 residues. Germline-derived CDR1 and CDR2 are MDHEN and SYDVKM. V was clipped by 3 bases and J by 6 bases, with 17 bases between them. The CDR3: CASSFMSMRFAGELFF. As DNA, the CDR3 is TGTGCCAGCAGTTTCATGTCGATGAGATTTGCCGGGGAGCTGTTTTTT.

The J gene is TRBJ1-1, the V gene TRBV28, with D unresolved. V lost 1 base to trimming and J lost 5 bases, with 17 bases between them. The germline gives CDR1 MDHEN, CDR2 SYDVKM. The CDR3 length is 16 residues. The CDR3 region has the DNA TGTGCCAGCAGTTTATTATCCTTGGCCGGGAGTACTGAAGCTTTCTTT. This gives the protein CASSLLSLAGSTEAFF.

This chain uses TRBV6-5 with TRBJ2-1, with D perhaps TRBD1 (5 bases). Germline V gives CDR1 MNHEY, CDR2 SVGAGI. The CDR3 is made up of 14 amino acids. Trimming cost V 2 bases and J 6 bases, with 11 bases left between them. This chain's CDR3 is CASSYGQGGNEQFF. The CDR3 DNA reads TGTGCCAGCAGTTACGGTCAGGGTGGCAATGAGCAGTTCTTC.

The CDR3 DNA follows: TGTGCCAGCAGCCCGAGTCAGGGTTACGAGCAGTACTTC. Amino acid sequence: CASSPSQGYEQYF. V and J are TRBV7-2 and TRBJ2-7; TRBD1 is a possible D gene (5 bases). This CDR3 has 13 amino acids. CDR1 and CDR2 from the germline V gene are SGHTA and FQGNSA. The ends were cut back, 5 bases at V and 4 bases at J, with 12 bases in the middle. Combining the CDR3 with reference TRBV7-2 and TRBJ2-7 gives the whole variable domain GAGVSQSPSNKVTEKGKDVELRCDPISGHTALYWYRQSLGQGLEFLIYFQGNSAPDKSGLPSDRFSAERTGGSVSTLTIQRTQQEDSAVYLCASSPSQGYEQYFGPGTRLTVT.

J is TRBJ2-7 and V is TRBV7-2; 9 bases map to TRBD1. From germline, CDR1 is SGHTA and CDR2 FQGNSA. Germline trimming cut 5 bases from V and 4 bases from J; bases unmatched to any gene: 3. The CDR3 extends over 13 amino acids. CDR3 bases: TGTGCCAGCAGCAGCGGGACAGGGTACGAGCAGTACTTC. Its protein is CASSSGTGYEQYF.

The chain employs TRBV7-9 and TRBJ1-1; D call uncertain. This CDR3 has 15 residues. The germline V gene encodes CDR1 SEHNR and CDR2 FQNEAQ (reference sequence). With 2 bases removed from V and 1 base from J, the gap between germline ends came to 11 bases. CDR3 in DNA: TGTGCCAGCAGCTTATCCCCGGGAGGGAACACTGAAGCTTTCTTT. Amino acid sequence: CASSLSPGGNTEAFF.